The present TCR beta chain was sequenced within a study of T cell responses to AZD1222 COVID-19 vaccine. Concerning this clone: No antigen is known for it.

General study points: When two AZD1222 doses had been given, Spike-specific TCR breadth and depth rose. With dominance at 160-218 and 743-854, vaccine-associated CD4 TCRs spanned spike. White British donors predominated, females outnumbered males, and clonal diversity was possibly underestimated. There were repertoire samples only from the period after the peak T cell response.

CDR3 size: 14 residues. Germline V gene sequence: CDR1 LNHNV, CDR2 YYDKDF (reference sequence). After removal of 5 bases from V and 1 base from J, the junction contained 3 bases not matched to a gene. Profiling relied on immunoSEQ multiplex PCR, and the TCRdb table lists in-frame clones only, not all of them. The data contain about 120,000 clones, over 80% of them singletons. Here the sequenced sample was peripheral blood, taken on day 0 of AZD1222 vaccination. The genes are TRBV15 and TRBJ1-2; 8 bases match TRBD1. This TCR came from an adult in good health. The CDR3 sequence: CATSPDRGNYGYTF. CDR3 nucleotide sequence: TGTGCCACCAGCCCCGACAGGGGTAACTATGGCTACACCTTC. The full variable domain, rest sourced from reference TRBV15 and TRBJ1-2, is DAMVIQNPRYQVTQFGKPVTLSCSQTLNHNVMYWYQQKSSQAPKLLFHYYDKDFNNEADTPDNFQSRRPNTSFCFLDIRSPGLGDTAMYLCATSPDRGNYGYTFGSGTRLTVV.